Shown below are 24 T cell receptor beta chains from a single sample sequenced in a study of blood T cells in healthy people across ages. Alongside a J-beta primer mix, a sample-barcoded 5' primer served in a second PCR lasting roughly 7 to 12 cycles. MiXCR was run by TCRdb on the 5' RACE reads, yielding one entry per CDR3 protein. This table holds roughly 1,800,000 distinct CDR3 sequences, around half found once. Sequencing input: blood. The receptors were gathered from a woman aged 40 to 49 in good health.

This rearrangement joins TRBV6-5 to TRBJ1-2; no firm D call. In germline, CDR1 is MNHEY, CDR2 SVGAGI. Trimming took 5 bases from V and 6 from J, leaving 19 bases between them. The CDR3 totals 15 residues. The CDR3 sequence: CASSPVTSRVDGYTF. DNA of the CDR3: TGTGCCAGCAGTCCCGTCACGTCGAGGGTGGATGGCTACACCTTC.

CDR3 DNA: TGTGCCAGCAGCTTAGTTTCGGGGACTAGCGGGGGACCAAATACGCAGTATTTT. This gives the protein CASSLVSGTSGGPNTQYF. The chain has TRBV7-2 and TRBJ2-3, with TRBD2 identical over 14 bases. Germline CDR1 SGHTA, CDR2 FQGNSA. The V gene end was trimmed by 1 base and the J gene end by 7 bases; junction bases not matched to a gene: 10. The CDR3 sequence is 18 residues long.

The rearrangement uses TRBV5-1 and TRBJ2-5, with TRBD2 identical over 7 bases. Gene TRBJ2-1 matches the end of the DNA better, so the J call may be wrong. The CDR3 is 15 amino acids. CDR1 and CDR2 from the germline V gene are SGHRS and YFSETQ. In nucleotides, the CDR3 is TGCGCCAGCAGCTGGAAGAAGGGGAGGGAAGAGACCCAGTTCTTC. This sequence encodes CASSWKKGREETQFF.

This clonotype has more than one count but fewer than ten. The chain is built from TRBV12-3 or TRBV12-4 and TRBJ1-6; D ambiguous. Trimming shortened V by 2 bases and J by 0 bases, and 11 bases separated the two germline ends. The CDR3 is made up of 17 amino acids. The chain's CDR3 is CASSLSSASSYNSPLHF. In DNA, the CDR3 is TGTGCCAGCAGTTTAAGTTCGGCGAGCTCCTATAATTCACCCCTCCACTTT.

The rearrangement links TRBV28 to TRBJ2-5; 7 bases match TRBD1. The tail of the sequence fits TRBJ2-7 better, so the J call may be wrong. This CDR3 is built from 15 residues. CDR1 MDHEN and CDR2 SYDVKM come from the germline V gene. CDR3 sequence reads: CASSRGPGQAYEQYF. DNA of the CDR3: TGTGCCAGCAGTCGAGGACCAGGACAGGCCTACGAGCAGTACTTC.

The gene calls are TRBV6-2 or TRBV6-3 and TRBJ2-5, with unresolved D. V was shortened by 2 bases and J by 5 bases, with 6 bases between the two germline ends. The CDR3 has 12 amino acids. Germline V gene sequence: CDR1 MNHEY, CDR2 SVGEGT. The CDR3 coding sequence is TGTGCCAGCAGTTACACTACGGAGACCCAGTACTTC. Translation: CASSYTTETQYF.

This chain uses TRBV6-5 with TRBJ2-7; no firm D call. Deletions cut 5 bases from V and 0 bases from J, with 11 bases between. Germline CDR1 MNHEY, CDR2 SVGAGI. This CDR3 region has 14 residues. The CDR3 DNA is TGTGCCAGCAGTGACGAACAGCGCTCCTACGAGCAGTACTTC. Translating gives CASSDEQRSYEQYF.

This clonotype came up a few times. V gene TRBV7-9 combines with J gene TRBJ1-1, with D unclear. From germline, CDR1 is SEHNR and CDR2 FQNEAQ (reference sequence). CDR3 length equals 14 residues. V lost 5 bases to trimming and J lost 1 base, with 11 bases between them. DNA of the CDR3: TGTGCCAGCAGCCCCAAGGCGGCGAACACTGAAGCTTTCTTT. Its translation: CASSPKAANTEAFF.

CDR3 nucleotides: TGCGCCAGCAGTGAGTTGAGGGTGGGTGAGCAGTTCTTC. Translating it yields CASSELRVGEQFF. The chain uses TRBV10-1 and TRBJ2-1, with D possibly being TRBD2 (5 bases). Germline assignment: CDR1 WNHNN and CDR2 SYGVQD (reference sequence). Deletions cut 1 base from V and 9 bases from J, with 10 bases between. The CDR3 is 13 amino acids.

This clonotype was seen only a few times. The rearrangement links TRBV6-5 to TRBJ2-1, with no clear D. The CDR3 totals 14 residues. With 4 bases removed from V and 7 bases from J, the gap between germline ends came to 14 bases. CDR1 and CDR2 from the germline V gene are MNHEY and SVGAGI. The CDR3 DNA reads as TGTGCCAGCAGTTTGCAAGGCGGTGGGAATGAGCAGTTCTTC. It specifies CASSLQGGGNEQFF.

This clonotype was seen a handful of times. The V call is TRBV24-1, the J call TRBJ2-5; maybe TRBD1 (6 bases). Trimming removed 3 bases from V and 2 bases from J, with 12 bases in between. The CDR3 totals 15 residues. The V gene's germline CDR1 is KGHDR and CDR2 SFDVKD. The CDR3 sequence is CATSDSTGLQETQYF. CDR3 coding DNA: TGTGCCACCAGTGATAGTACAGGGCTTCAAGAGACCCAGTACTTC.

The rearrangement uses TRBV27 and TRBJ2-5, with 10 bases lining up with TRBD1. The J call is in doubt because the DNA end fits TRBJ2-7 better. The CDR3 has 17 residues. The germline CDR1 and CDR2 sequences are MNHEY and SMNVEV (reference sequence). CDR3 region: CASSWTGGGGGPYEQYF. As DNA, the CDR3 is TGTGCCAGCAGCTGGACAGGGGGGGGCGGAGGGCCCTACGAGCAGTACTTC.

V is TRBV20-1 and J is TRBJ2-3, with TRBD2 matching 8 bases. The length of the CDR3 is 15 residues. Looked up from germline, CDR1 is DFQATT and CDR2 is SNEGSKA (reference sequence). Trimming removed 1 base from V and 5 bases from J; junction bases left unmatched: 8. Written as DNA, the CDR3 is TGCAGTGCTAGAGGGGGTAGCGGGGCTAAAGATACGCAGTATTTT. Encoded protein: CSARGGSGAKDTQYF.

This chain links TRBV7-2 with TRBJ2-5; no definite D call. The CDR3 runs 12 residues. The V and J ends lost 5 bases and 7 bases respectively, with 11 bases between them. Germline lookup yields CDR1 SGHTA and CDR2 FQGNSA. The CDR3 sequence: CASSRASGTQYF. CDR3 sequence (DNA): TGTGCCAGCAGCCGTGCCTCTGGGACCCAGTACTTC.

The chain combines TRBV5-6 with TRBJ2-7; 7 bases map to TRBD2. This CDR3 is 17 amino acids long. CDR1 SGHDT and CDR2 YYEEEE come from the germline V gene. V lost 6 bases and J lost 0; bases outside the gene matches: 15. For the CDR3, the DNA is TGTGCCAGCACCCAAAGGATAGGGCCTAGCGGCTCCTACGAGCAGTACTTC. Translated: CASTQRIGPSGSYEQYF.

The chain joins TRBV20-1 to TRBJ2-1; a weak D match, TRBD2 (6 bases). The CDR3 spans 16 residues. Germline-derived CDR1 and CDR2 are DFQATT and SNEGSKA (reference sequence). V lost 0 bases, J lost 0 bases, and 12 bases lay in between. This chain's CDR3 is CSARDQGLGSYNEQFF. DNA of the CDR3: TGCAGTGCTAGAGATCAGGGACTGGGCTCCTACAATGAGCAGTTCTTC.

The chain has TRBV9 and TRBJ1-5, with 7 bases aligning to TRBD1. The CDR3 contains 16 residues. The J segment lost 3 bases and the V segment lost 4 bases, leaving 10 bases of the junction unmatched. Looked up from germline, CDR1 is SGDLS and CDR2 is YYNGEE. CDR3 nucleotides: TGTGCCAGCAGCAGGGGGTGGGGACAGAACAATCAGCCCCAGCATTTT. Amino acid sequence: CASSRGWGQNNQPQHF.

The rearrangement links TRBV4-1 to TRBJ1-1; D may be TRBD1 (6 bases). Germline V gives CDR1 MGHRA, CDR2 YSYEKL. V was shortened by 1 base and J by 0 bases, with 9 bases between the two germline ends. The CDR3 totals 15 residues. Here the CDR3 reads CASSQGRGLNTEAFF. The CDR3 nucleotides read TGCGCCAGCAGCCAAGGGAGGGGGTTGAACACTGAAGCTTTCTTT.

This clonotype was seen a few times. The V gene is TRBV10-2, the J gene TRBJ2-7; tentative D call: TRBD1 (6 bases). This CDR3 is 14 amino acids long. Deletions cut 0 bases from V and 6 bases from J, with 12 bases between. From germline, CDR1 is WSHSY and CDR2 SAAADI. The chain's CDR3 is CASSESQGLGEQYF. CDR3 bases: TGCGCCAGCAGTGAGTCTCAGGGGCTGGGCGAGCAGTACTTC.

The count of this clonotype is one. The junction shows a germline mismatch at one end, possibly a read error. This chain joins TRBV5-5 and TRBJ2-4, with TRBD1 identical over 7 bases. The J call may not be correct, given that the DNA end is closer to TRBJ2-5. CDR1 and CDR2 from the germline V gene are SGHKS and YYEKEE (reference sequence). The CDR3 covers 15 residues. The chain's CDR3 is CAGSSEGARGETQYF. The CDR3 nucleotides read TGTGCCGGCAGCTCCGAGGGGGCCCGTGGAGAGACCCAGTACTTC.

This clonotype appeared a few times. At one end, the junction sequence differs from germline, possibly due to a read error. This chain joins TRBV20-1 and TRBJ1-5; the match to TRBD1 covers 10 bases. This CDR3 contains 14 residues. The germline CDR1 and CDR2 sequences are DFQATT and SNEGSKA (reference sequence). CDR3: CSARDRGPGQPQHF. For the CDR3, the DNA is TGCAGTGCTCGAGACAGGGGGCCTGGTCAGCCCCAGCATTTT.

The table lists this clonotype with a count of one. The rearrangement links TRBV12-3 or TRBV12-4 to TRBJ2-1; D is undetermined. The germline V and J ends were trimmed by 2 bases and 5 bases, with 13 bases remaining between them. This CDR3 has 15 amino acids. The CDR3 DNA reads as TGTGCCAGCAGTTTATTGGGATCCTACAACAATGAGCAGTTCTTC. As protein: CASSLLGSYNNEQFF.

This clonotype was seen a few times. The chain joins TRBV7-2 to TRBJ1-5; D is uncertain. The CDR3 runs 12 residues. Germline loops: CDR1 SGHTA, CDR2 FQGNSA. Trimming took off 3 bases at V and 4 bases at J, with 4 bases between the two ends. The CDR3 loop is CASSFQNQPQHF. CDR3 in DNA: TGTGCCAGCAGCTTCCAGAATCAGCCCCAGCATTTT. The whole variable domain, remainder taken from reference TRBV7-2 and TRBJ1-5, is GAGVSQSPSNKVTEKGKDVELRCDPISGHTALYWYRQSLGQGLEFLIYFQGNSAPDKSGLPSDRFSAERTGGSVSTLTIQRTQQEDSAVYLCASSFQNQPQHFGDGTRLSIL.

The chain has TRBV7-2 and TRBJ1-5, with D possibly matching TRBD1 (6 bases). Looked up from germline, CDR1 is SGHTA and CDR2 is FQGNSA. The CDR3 is made up of 15 amino acids. V lost 5 bases to trimming and J lost 2 bases, with 13 bases between them. Here the CDR3 DNA reads TGTGCCAGCAGCCCAGGACAGTGGGGCAATCAGCCCCAGCATTTT. This codes for CASSPGQWGNQPQHF.